The clone carrying this TCR beta chain was picked up one time. Antigen: not known. The method was immunoSEQ multiplex PCR; TCRdb's version includes in-frame clones alone and lacks a portion of them. This table holds 650,000 to 750,000 clones, approximately 79% found once. Memory CD4+ cells were the fraction left after CD45RA+ naive selection. The sample is drawn from a study of shared clonotypes between healthy human individuals. The study's findings and limits: Incomplete sequencing of sorted subsets was indicated by rarefaction despite large depth. Generation probability values for non-shared clonotypes were lower than those for clonotypes shared by all four donors.

This CDR3 spans 13 amino acids. Germline CDR1 and CDR2: GTSNPN and SVGIG (reference sequence). V was pared by 3 bases and J by 1 base, with 10 bases between. J is TRBJ2-7 and V is TRBV30; D is unclear. This clonotype was sampled from a woman in her thirties in good health. Sequenced: memory CD4+ T cells sorted from blood. Specified subset: CD45RA-negative fraction. The CDR3 coding sequence is TGTGCCTGGAGCGCGGCTTCTTCCTACGAGCAGTACTTC. Its translation is CAWSAASSYEQYF.